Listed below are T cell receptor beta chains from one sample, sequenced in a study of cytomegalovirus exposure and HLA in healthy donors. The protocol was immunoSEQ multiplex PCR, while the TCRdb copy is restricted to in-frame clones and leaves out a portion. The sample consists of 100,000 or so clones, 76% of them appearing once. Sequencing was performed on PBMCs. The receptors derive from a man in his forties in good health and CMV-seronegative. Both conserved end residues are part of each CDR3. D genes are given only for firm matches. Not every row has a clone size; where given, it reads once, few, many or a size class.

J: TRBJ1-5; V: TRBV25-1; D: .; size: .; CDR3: CASSVWGDNQPQHF; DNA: TGTGCCAGCAGTGTATGGGGGGACAATCAGCCCCAGCATTTT
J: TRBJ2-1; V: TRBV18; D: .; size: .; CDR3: CASSPQGWFEQFF; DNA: TGTGCCAGCTCACCACAGGGGTGGTTTGAGCAGTTCTTC
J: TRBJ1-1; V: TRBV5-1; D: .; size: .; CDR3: CASSLQGTGTEAFF; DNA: TGCGCCAGCAGCTTACAGGGTACGGGGACTGAAGCTTTCTTT
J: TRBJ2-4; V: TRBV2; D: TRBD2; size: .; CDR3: CASNPLAGGRWENIQYF; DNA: TGTGCCAGCAACCCCCTAGCGGGGGGCCGCTGGGAAAACATTCAGTACTTC
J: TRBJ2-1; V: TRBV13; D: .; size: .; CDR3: CASSSRETSSYNEQFF; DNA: TGTGCCAGCAGCTCCAGAGAGACTAGCTCCTACAATGAGCAGTTCTTC
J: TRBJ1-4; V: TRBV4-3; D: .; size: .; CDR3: CASSGQGATNEKLFF; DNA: TGCGCCAGCAGCGGGCAGGGTGCAACTAATGAAAAACTGTTTTTT
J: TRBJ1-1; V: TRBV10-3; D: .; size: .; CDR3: CAISDGRANTEAFF; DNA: TGTGCCATCAGTGACGGCAGGGCGAACACTGAAGCTTTCTTT
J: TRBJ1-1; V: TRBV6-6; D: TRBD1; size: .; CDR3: CATKGTGLNTEAFF; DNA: TGTGCCACCAAGGGGACAGGTCTGAACACTGAAGCTTTCTTT
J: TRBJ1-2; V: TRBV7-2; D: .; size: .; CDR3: CASSRTVTYGYTF; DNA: TGTGCCAGCAGTCGTACAGTGACCTATGGCTACACCTTC
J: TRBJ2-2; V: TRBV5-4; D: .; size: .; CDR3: CASSLNQGYTGELFF; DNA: TGTGCCAGCAGCTTGAACCAGGGGTACACCGGGGAGCTGTTTTTT
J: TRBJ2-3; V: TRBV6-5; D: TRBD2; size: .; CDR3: CASSSGGSTDTQYF; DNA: TGTGCCAGCAGTTCCGGGGGGTCCACAGATACGCAGTATTTT
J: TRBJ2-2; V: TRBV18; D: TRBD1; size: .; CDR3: CASAGQGGTGELFF; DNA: TGTGCCAGCGCGGGACAGGGCGGAACCGGGGAGCTGTTTTTT
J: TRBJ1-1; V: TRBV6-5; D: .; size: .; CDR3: CASSEGTEAFF; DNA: TGTGCCAGCAGTGAGGGCACTGAAGCTTTCTTT
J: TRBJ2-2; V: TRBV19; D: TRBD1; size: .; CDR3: CASSTPNPGQGYTGELFF; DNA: TGTGCCAGTAGTACCCCAAACCCGGGACAGGGATACACCGGGGAGCTGTTTTTT
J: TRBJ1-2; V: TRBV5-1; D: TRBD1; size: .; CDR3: CASSWGTGEGYTF; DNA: TGCGCCAGCAGCTGGGGGACAGGGGAAGGCTACACCTTC
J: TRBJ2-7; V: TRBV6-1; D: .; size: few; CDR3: CASSAPTGSLDEQYF; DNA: TGTGCCAGCAGTGCCCCCACGGGTAGCCTCGACGAGCAGTACTTC
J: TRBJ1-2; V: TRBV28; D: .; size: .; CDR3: CASRKTANYGYTF; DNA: TGTGCCAGCAGAAAAACAGCTAACTATGGCTACACCTTC
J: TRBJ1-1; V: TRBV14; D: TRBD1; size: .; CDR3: CASSQGQVQAPEAFF; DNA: TGTGCCAGCAGCCAGGGACAGGTCCAGGCCCCGGAAGCTTTCTTT
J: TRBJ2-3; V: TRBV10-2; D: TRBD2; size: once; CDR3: CASRTGTSGLDTQYF; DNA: TGCGCCAGCAGGACCGGGACTAGCGGATTAGATACGCAGTATTTT
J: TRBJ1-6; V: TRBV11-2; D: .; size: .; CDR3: CASSPPGLMNSPLHF; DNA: TGTGCCAGCAGCCCACCGGGACTGATGAATTCACCCCTCCACTTT
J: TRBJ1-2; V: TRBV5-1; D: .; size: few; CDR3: CASSLGGNYGYTF; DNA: TGCGCCAGCAGCTTAGGAGGGAACTATGGCTACACCTTC
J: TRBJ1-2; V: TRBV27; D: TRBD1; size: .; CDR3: CASSGQGKGYTF; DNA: TGTGCCAGCAGTGGACAGGGTAAAGGCTACACCTTC
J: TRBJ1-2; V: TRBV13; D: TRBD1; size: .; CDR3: CASSPWGTGTNYGYTF; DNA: TGTGCCAGCAGCCCTTGGGGGACAGGCACTAACTATGGCTACACCTTC
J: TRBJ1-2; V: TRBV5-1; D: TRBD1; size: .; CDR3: CASSLAGGQGGNGYTF; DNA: TGCGCCAGCAGCTTGGCCGGGGGACAGGGGGGGAACGGCTACACCTTC
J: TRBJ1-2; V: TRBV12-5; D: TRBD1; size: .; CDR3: CASGTYRGDGYTF; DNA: TGTGCTAGTGGTACCTACAGGGGGGATGGCTACACCTTC
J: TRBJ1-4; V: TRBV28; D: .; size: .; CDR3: CASTLGGVRAEKLFF; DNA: TGTGCCAGCACCCTTGGGGGGGTGAGGGCCGAAAAACTGTTTTTT
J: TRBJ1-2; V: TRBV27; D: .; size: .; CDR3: CASSLSQAGRNYGYTF; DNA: TGTGCCAGCAGTTTATCCCAGGCAGGGCGGAACTATGGCTACACCTTC
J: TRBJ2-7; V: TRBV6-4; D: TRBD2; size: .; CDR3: CASSVVAGSYEQYF; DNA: TGTGCCAGCAGTGTGGTAGCGGGGTCCTACGAGCAGTACTTC
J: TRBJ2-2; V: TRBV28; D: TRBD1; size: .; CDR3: CASSSGQDTGELFF; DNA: TGTGCCAGCAGCTCAGGACAGGACACCGGGGAGCTGTTTTTT
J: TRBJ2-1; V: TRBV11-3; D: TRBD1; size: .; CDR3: CASSTRDREGTWDEQFF; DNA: TGTGCCAGCAGCACCCGGGACAGGGAAGGGACATGGGATGAGCAGTTCTTC
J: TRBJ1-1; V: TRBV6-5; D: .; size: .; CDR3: CASNSVQGQAFF; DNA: TGTGCCAGCAATAGTGTTCAGGGGCAAGCTTTCTTT
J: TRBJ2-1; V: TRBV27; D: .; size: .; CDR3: CACGGVTSYNEQFF; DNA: TGTGCCTGTGGAGGGGTAACGTCCTACAATGAGCAGTTCTTC
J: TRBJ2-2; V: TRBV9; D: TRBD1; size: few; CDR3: CASSVLRGRDTGELFF; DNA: TGTGCCAGCAGCGTATTGAGGGGGCGGGACACCGGGGAGCTGTTTTTT
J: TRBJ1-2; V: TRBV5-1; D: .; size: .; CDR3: CASSSSGDYGYTF; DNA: TGCGCCAGCAGTTCCTCGGGGGACTATGGCTACACCTTC
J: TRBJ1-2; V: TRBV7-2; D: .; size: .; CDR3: CASSLDFRDPYGYTF; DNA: TGTGCCAGCAGCTTAGATTTCAGGGATCCCTATGGCTACACCTTC
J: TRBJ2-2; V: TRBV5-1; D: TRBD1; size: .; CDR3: CASSPQGAGTGELFF; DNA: TGCGCCAGCAGCCCACAGGGGGCTGGCACCGGGGAGCTGTTTTTT
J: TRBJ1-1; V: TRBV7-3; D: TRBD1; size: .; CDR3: CASRRDRDTEAFF; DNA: TGTGCCAGCAGACGGGACAGGGACACTGAAGCTTTCTTT
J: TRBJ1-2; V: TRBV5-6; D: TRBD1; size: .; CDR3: CASSLGADRGNYGYTF; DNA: TGTGCCAGCAGCTTGGGGGCCGACAGGGGGAACTATGGCTACACCTTC
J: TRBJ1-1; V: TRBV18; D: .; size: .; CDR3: CASTTDLDTEAFF; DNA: TGTGCCAGCACAACCGATTTGGACACTGAAGCTTTCTTT
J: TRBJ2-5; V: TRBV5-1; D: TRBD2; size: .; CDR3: CASSLIERGDFETQYF; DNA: TGCGCCAGCAGCTTGATCGAGCGGGGGGATTTTGAGACCCAGTACTTC
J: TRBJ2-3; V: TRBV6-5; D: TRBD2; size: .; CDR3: CASRRSGGSTDTQYF; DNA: TGTGCCAGCAGACGAAGCGGGGGGTCCACAGATACGCAGTATTTT
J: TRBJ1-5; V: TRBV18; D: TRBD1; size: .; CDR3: CASSPQQGVAQPQHF; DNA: TGTGCCAGCTCACCTCAGCAGGGGGTGGCTCAGCCCCAGCATTTT
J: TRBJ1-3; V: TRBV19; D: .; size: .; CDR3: CAGPDTSGNTIYF; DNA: TGTGCCGGGCCGGACACCTCTGGAAACACCATATATTTT
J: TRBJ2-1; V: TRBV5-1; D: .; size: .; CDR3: CASSLLTDSDEQFF; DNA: TGCGCCAGCAGCTTGTTGACAGATTCCGATGAGCAGTTCTTC
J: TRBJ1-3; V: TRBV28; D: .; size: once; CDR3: CASSLTGGGNTIYF; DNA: TGTGCCAGCAGTTTAACGGGGGGTGGAAACACCATATATTTT
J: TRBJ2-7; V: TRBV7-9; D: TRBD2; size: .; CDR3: CSSSPWGGSYEQYF; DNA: TGTTCCAGCAGCCCCTGGGGGGGCTCCTACGAGCAGTACTTC
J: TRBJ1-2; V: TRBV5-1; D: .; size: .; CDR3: CASSLSRVSGYTF; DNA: TGCGCCAGCAGCTTGAGCCGGGTTTCAGGCTACACCTTC
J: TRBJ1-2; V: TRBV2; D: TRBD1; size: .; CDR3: CASSEGQGARGYTF; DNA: TGTGCCAGCAGTGAAGGACAGGGGGCGCGAGGCTACACCTTC
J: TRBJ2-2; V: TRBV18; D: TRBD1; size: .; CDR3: CASSPLMGQVTGELFF; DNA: TGTGCCAGCTCACCACTCATGGGACAGGTCACCGGGGAGCTGTTTTTT
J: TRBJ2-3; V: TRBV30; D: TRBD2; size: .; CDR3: CAWTAGGTDTQYF; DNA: TGTGCCTGGACAGCGGGGGGCACAGATACGCAGTATTTT
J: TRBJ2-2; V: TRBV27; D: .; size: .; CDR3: CASSLGALGNGGELFF; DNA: TGTGCCAGCAGCTTGGGCGCACTAGGGAATGGCGGGGAGCTGTTTTTT
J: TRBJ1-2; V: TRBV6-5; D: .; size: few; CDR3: CASSERNRSGYTF; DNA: TGTGCCAGCAGTGAAAGAAATCGGTCAGGCTACACCTTC
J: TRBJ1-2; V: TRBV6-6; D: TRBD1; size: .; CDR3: CASSPMGQGRGYTF; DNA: TGTGCCAGCAGTCCCATGGGACAGGGAAGAGGCTACACCTTC
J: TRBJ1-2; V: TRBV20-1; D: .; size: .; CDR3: CSASTSGGYTF; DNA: TGCAGTGCTAGTACCTCGGGTGGCTACACCTTC
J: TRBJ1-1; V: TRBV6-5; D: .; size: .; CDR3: CASTNGGVPEAFF; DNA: TGTGCCAGCACCAATGGGGGGGTCCCTGAAGCTTTCTTT